The sequence of this T cell receptor (beta chain) was determined in a study of T cell repertoires in cytomegalovirus infection. Study summary: An indication of both CMV infection and matching HLA type came from public TCR beta signatures.

V shed 6 bases and J shed 0 bases, with 17 bases lying between them. There are 16 residues in the CDR3. Regarding this clonotype: Its antigen is currently unknown.

TCRdb passed the reads through MiXCR, listing each CDR3 protein once. The sample lists fewer than 650,000 distinct CDR3 sequences; around two fifths were seen once. Here the sequenced sample was cultured PBMCs, taken from culture after CMV antigen stimulation. The origin of this receptor is a human donor in good health (CMV status not recorded). Some clones in this sample may be carry-over from other donors' samples. The V and J genes are TRBV12-3 or TRBV12-4 and TRBJ1-1; unclear D gene. CDR3 loop: CASSPATDFMNTEAFF. CDR3 coding DNA: TGTGCCAGCAGCCCAGCTACAGATTTTATGAACACTGAAGCTTTCTTT.